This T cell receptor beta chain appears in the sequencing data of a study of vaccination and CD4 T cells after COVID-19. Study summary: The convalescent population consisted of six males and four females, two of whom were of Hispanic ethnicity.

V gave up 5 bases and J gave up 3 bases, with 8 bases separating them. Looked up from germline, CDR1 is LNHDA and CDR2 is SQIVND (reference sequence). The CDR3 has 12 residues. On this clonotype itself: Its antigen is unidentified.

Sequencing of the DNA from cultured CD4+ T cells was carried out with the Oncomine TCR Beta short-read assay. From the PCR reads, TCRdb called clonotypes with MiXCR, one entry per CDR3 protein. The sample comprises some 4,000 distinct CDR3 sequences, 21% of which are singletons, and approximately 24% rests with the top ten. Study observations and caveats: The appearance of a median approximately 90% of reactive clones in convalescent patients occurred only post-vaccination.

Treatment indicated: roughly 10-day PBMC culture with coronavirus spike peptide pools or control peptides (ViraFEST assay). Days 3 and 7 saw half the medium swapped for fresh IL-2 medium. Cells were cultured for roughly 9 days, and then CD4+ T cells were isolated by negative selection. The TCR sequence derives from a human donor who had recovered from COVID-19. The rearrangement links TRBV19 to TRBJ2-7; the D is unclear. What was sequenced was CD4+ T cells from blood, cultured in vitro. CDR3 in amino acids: CASSPDHYEQYF. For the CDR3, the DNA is TGTGCCAGTAGTCCCGACCACTACGAGCAGTACTTC.